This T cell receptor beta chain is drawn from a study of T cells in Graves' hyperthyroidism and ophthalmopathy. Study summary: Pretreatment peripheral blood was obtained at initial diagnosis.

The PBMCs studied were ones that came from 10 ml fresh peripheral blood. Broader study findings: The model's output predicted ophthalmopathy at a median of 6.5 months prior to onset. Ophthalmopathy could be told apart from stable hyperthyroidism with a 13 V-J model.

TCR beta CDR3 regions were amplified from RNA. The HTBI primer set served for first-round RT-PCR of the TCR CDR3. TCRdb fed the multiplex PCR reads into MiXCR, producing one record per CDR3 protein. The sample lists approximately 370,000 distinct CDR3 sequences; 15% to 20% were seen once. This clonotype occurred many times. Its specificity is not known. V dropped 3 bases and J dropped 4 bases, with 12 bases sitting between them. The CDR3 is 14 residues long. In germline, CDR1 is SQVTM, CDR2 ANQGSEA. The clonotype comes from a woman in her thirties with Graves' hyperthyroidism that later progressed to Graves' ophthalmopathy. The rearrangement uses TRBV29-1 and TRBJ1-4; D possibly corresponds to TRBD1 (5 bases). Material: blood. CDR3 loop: CSVEAGRNNEKLFF. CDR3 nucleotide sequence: TGCAGCGTTGAGGCAGGGCGCAATAATGAAAAACTGTTTTTT. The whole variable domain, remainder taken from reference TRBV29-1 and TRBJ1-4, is SAVISQKPSRDICQRGTSLTIQCQVDSQVTMMFWYRQQPGQSLTLIATANQGSEATYESGFVIDKFPISRPNLTFSTLTVSNMSPEDSSIYLCSVEAGRNNEKLFFGSGTQLSVL.